This TCR beta chain was identified during a study of CD8+ T cells in alopecia areata. General study points: Researchers reported that TCR sharing among patients proved less clear than in mice, possibly HLA-linked.

Both peripheral blood and punch biopsies of lesional scalp skin were obtained from patients who had alopecia areata. The authors extracted RNA and reverse transcribed it into cDNA as the sequencing template. Clones were read by immunoSEQ multiplex PCR, and TCRdb kept only the in-frame ones, dropping some. Of 65,000 to 75,000 clones in the sample, 45% to 50% are singletons; the top ten hold approximately 18%. Notes on this clone: Its antigen is still unknown.

This receptor was obtained from a human donor with alopecia areata. The sequences come from CD8+ T cells sorted from blood, collected at week 0.

DNA of the CDR3: TGCAGCGTTGTGGAGCAGTGGAACGGCTACACCTTC. This translates into CSVVEQWNGYTF. V and J are TRBV29-1 and TRBJ1-2; unclear D gene. The CDR3 extends over 12 amino acids. Germline CDR1 reads SQVTM; CDR2 reads ANQGSEA. Trimming left V 4 bases short and J 8 bases short, with 14 bases between.